This T cell receptor beta chain was identified during a study of glioma-infiltrating T cells. This clonotype was counted many times. Its antigen is unidentified. Per germline, CDR1 ENHRY and CDR2 SYGVKD. The V end was cut by 10 bases, the J end by 2 bases, with 12 bases between. The CDR3 runs to 12 residues. The iRepertoire nested amplicon-rescue multiplex PCR amplified TCR alpha and beta CDR3s from RNA. Tissue mRNA or PBMC total RNA, roughly 100-400 ng, went into one-step reverse transcription and amplification. TCRdb itself ran the multiplex PCR reads through MiXCR, one entry per CDR3 protein. The sample lists about 180,000 distinct CDR3 sequences, around 40% occurring once. Study observations and caveats: Tissue-blood divergence was below expectation in non-neoplastic patients, above in gliomas. CDR3 overlap between tissue and blood was very small.

The chain links TRBV10-3 to TRBJ2-7; D might be TRBD2 (5 bases). This TCR came from a human donor with low-grade glioma or glioblastoma, undergoing nonglioma brain surgery, or in good health (not recorded which). Sequenced: glioma tissue, nonneoplastic brain tissue, or PBMCs (not recorded which). The CDR3 region is CASSDYPYEQYF. CDR3 bases: TGTGCCAGCAGCGACTACCCCTACGAGCAGTACTTC.